Following are 21 T cell receptor beta chains from one sample sequenced in a study of blood T cell repertoires in COVID-19. Sequencing was performed with immunoSEQ multiplex PCR; in TCRdb, only in-frame clones are kept and a portion is missing. In the table there are roughly 200,000 clones, 80% to 90% of which are singletons. The sequenced material came from peripheral blood. These receptors were obtained from a man in his sixties with acute or convalescent COVID-19.

The gene calls are TRBV27 and TRBJ2-1; TRBD2 matches 7 bases. J was trimmed by 1 base and V by 4 bases; bases with no gene match: 4. The CDR3 runs to 15 residues. The germline CDR1 and CDR2 sequences are MNHEY and SMNVEV (reference sequence). CDR3 sequence: CASSSWGGSYNEQFF. The DNA for the CDR3 is TGTGCCAGCAGTTCCTGGGGGGGATCCTACAATGAGCAGTTCTTC.

V and J are TRBV29-1 and TRBJ1-1; perhaps TRBD1 as D (5 bases). V lost 5 bases to trimming and J lost 1 base, with 11 bases between them. From germline, CDR1 is SQVTM and CDR2 ANQGSEA. The CDR3 runs to 13 residues. The CDR3 is CSVSRQGNTEAFF. The CDR3 DNA sequence: TGCAGCGTTTCGAGGCAGGGGAACACTGAAGCTTTCTTT.

A few counts support this clone. The chain employs TRBV6-5 and TRBJ2-7; no firm D call. CDR1 MNHEY and CDR2 SVGAGI come from the germline V gene. The CDR3 has 12 amino acids. The germline V and J ends were trimmed by 6 bases and 7 bases, with 13 bases remaining between them. CDR3 coding DNA: TGTGCCAGCAGAAACCAGCTGAGGGAGCAGTACTTC. The encoded protein is CASRNQLREQYF.

This rearrangement joins TRBV9 to TRBJ2-6; TRBD2 agrees at 11 bases. Trimming removed 0 bases from V and 2 bases from J; junction bases left unmatched: 1. The CDR3 totals 17 residues. Per germline, CDR1 SGDLS and CDR2 YYNGEE. The CDR3 is CASSVGGLAAGANVLTF. For the CDR3, the DNA is TGTGCCAGCAGCGTAGGGGGACTAGCGGCTGGGGCCAACGTCCTGACTTTC.

V usage is TRBV18 and J usage is TRBJ2-3; the D is unclear. The CDR3 spans 18 residues. Trimming removed 2 bases at V and 0 bases at J, with 18 bases between. Germline V gene lookup returns CDR1 KGHSH and CDR2 LQKENI. In DNA, the CDR3 is TGTGCCAGCTCACCATTGGAGCAACGGAAGGTTAGCACAGATACGCAGTATTTT. It codes for CASSPLEQRKVSTDTQYF.

V and J are TRBV30 and TRBJ2-3, with D maybe TRBD2 (5 bases). Germline lookup yields CDR1 GTSNPN and CDR2 SVGIG (reference sequence). Deletions cut 4 bases from V and 4 bases from J, with 12 bases between. CDR3 length: 13 amino acids. The CDR3 DNA is TGTGCCTGGACGAGGGCTTCCCCAGATACGCAGTATTTT. Residues: CAWTRASPDTQYF. Drawing the rest from reference TRBV30 and TRBJ2-3, the complete variable domain is SQTIHQWPATLVQPVGSPLSLECTVEGTSNPNLYWYRQAAGRGLQLLFYSVGIGQISSEVPQNLSASRPQDRQFILSSKKLLLSDSGFYLCAWTRASPDTQYFGPGTRLTVL.

The rearrangement uses TRBV4-1 and TRBJ2-1; 10 nucleotides line up with TRBD2. V was clipped by 5 bases and J by 8 bases; unmatched bases: 9. CDR3 length: 15 residues. The germline V gene encodes CDR1 MGHRA and CDR2 YSYEKL. Written as DNA, the CDR3 is TGCGCCAGCAGCGAACCGGGACTAGCGTTTCATGAGCAGTTCTTC. This sequence encodes CASSEPGLAFHEQFF.

J is TRBJ2-6 and V is TRBV27; the match to TRBD2 covers 12 bases. V shed 6 bases, J shed 1 base, and the junction held 10 bases outside the gene matches. Germline CDR1 is MNHEY and CDR2 is SMNVEV (reference sequence). This CDR3 is built from 19 residues. CDR3 sequence (DNA): TGTGCCAGCAGCCCCTGGCTTCTAGCGGGAGGGTCTGGGGCCAACGTCCTGACTTTC. This codes for CASSPWLLAGGSGANVLTF.

The chain links TRBV2 to TRBJ2-7; perhaps TRBD2 as D (6 bases). The germline CDR1 and CDR2 sequences are SNHLY and FYNNEI. Trimming removed 8 bases from V and 3 bases from J, with 11 bases in between. The CDR3 extends over 12 amino acids. The CDR3, as DNA: TGTGCCAGCTCGGGGGACCACTACGAGCAGTACTTC. This codes for CASSGDHYEQYF.

V and J are TRBV18 and TRBJ1-6; D might be TRBD1 (6 bases). V was pared by 5 bases and J by 10 bases, with 15 bases between. CDR1 and CDR2 from the germline V gene are KGHSH and LQKENI. The CDR3 loop spans 14 amino acids. The chain's CDR3 is CASSEEDRRSPLHF. CDR3 sequence (DNA): TGTGCCAGCTCAGAAGAGGACAGAAGGTCACCCCTCCACTTT.

The chain uses TRBV6-6 and TRBJ1-5; a possible D gene is TRBD1 (6 bases). Germline CDR1 and CDR2: MNHNY and SVGAGI (reference sequence). Trimming took 7 bases from V and 5 from J, leaving 12 bases between them. The CDR3 runs to 13 residues. For the CDR3, the DNA is TGTGCCAGCACCGGACAGACGTATCAGCCCCAGCATTTT. Protein product: CASTGQTYQPQHF.

The rearrangement uses TRBV9 and TRBJ1-1; D is ambiguous. In germline, CDR1 is SGDLS, CDR2 YYNGEE. This CDR3 region has 14 residues. The V end lost 4 bases, the J end lost 5 bases, and 15 bases lay between the germline ends. CDR3 sequence reads: CASSPSQKRTEAFF. CDR3 DNA: TGTGCCAGCAGCCCATCCCAGAAGAGGACTGAAGCTTTCTTT.

The chain is built from TRBV27 and TRBJ1-5; D is undetermined. Between the trimmed V and J ends, which lost 2 bases and 0 bases, there was a span of 8 bases. Germline-derived CDR1 and CDR2 are MNHEY and SMNVEV (reference sequence). CDR3 length: 15 residues. The CDR3 DNA reads as TGTGCCAGCAGTTTACGAGGGAGTAGCAATCAGCCCCAGCATTTT. This codes for CASSLRGSSNQPQHF.

J is TRBJ2-7 and V is TRBV27, with 7 bases lining up with TRBD2. Unmatched junction bases numbered 7, after V lost 6 bases and J lost 2 bases. The length of the CDR3 is 14 residues. CDR1 and CDR2 (germline): MNHEY, SMNVEV (reference sequence). The CDR3 DNA sequence: TGTGCCAGCAGAACGGGGGGAGTAGCCTACGAGCAGTACTTC. As protein: CASRTGGVAYEQYF.

The chain links TRBV6-1 to TRBJ2-1; 13 nucleotides agree with TRBD2. CDR3 length equals 17 residues. Unmatched junction bases numbered 1, after V lost 2 bases and J lost 0 bases. The V gene's germline CDR1 is MNHNS and CDR2 SASEGT. The CDR3: CASSERTSGGSYNEQFF. As DNA, the CDR3 is TGTGCCAGCAGTGAACGGACTAGCGGGGGCTCCTACAATGAGCAGTTCTTC.

The chain has TRBV19 and TRBJ2-1; 9 bases match TRBD1. The CDR3 consists of 15 residues. The junction had 8 bases not matched to a gene; V was cut back by 5 bases and J by 6 bases. Germline V CDR1 and CDR2: LNHDA, SQIVND (reference sequence). CDR3 DNA: TGTGCCAGTAGTCTAACCGGGACAGGGTTCAATGAGCAGTTCTTC. Encoded protein: CASSLTGTGFNEQFF.

The chain carries TRBV7-3 and TRBJ2-7, with 7 positions matching TRBD2. The V segment lost 4 bases and the J segment 3 bases; nucleotides outside the gene matches: 6. CDR1 SGHTA and CDR2 FQGTGA come from the germline V gene. This CDR3 contains 14 residues. The DNA for the CDR3 is TGTGCCAGCAGCTCCCGGGACTATTACTACGAGCAGTACTTC. Residues: CASSSRDYYYEQYF.

The chain employs TRBV28 and TRBJ1-6, with D possibly TRBD1 on 5 matching bases. CDR3 size: 18 residues. The germline V gene encodes CDR1 MDHEN and CDR2 SYDVKM. V shed 5 bases and J shed 0 bases, with 17 bases lying between them. This CDR3 reads CASSQGTGWSSYNSPLHF. CDR3 DNA sequence: TGTGCCAGCAGTCAGGGAACGGGTTGGAGCTCCTATAATTCACCCCTCCACTTT.

The gene calls are TRBV29-1 and TRBJ2-7; D possibly corresponds to TRBD1 (6 bases). Trimming removed 5 bases at V and 5 bases at J, with 10 bases between. The length of the CDR3 is 11 residues. The V gene's germline CDR1 is SQVTM and CDR2 ANQGSEA. CDR3 bases: TGCAGCGTTAAAACAGGGAACGAGCAGTACTTC. It translates to CSVKTGNEQYF.

The V and J genes are TRBV3-1 (or the pseudogene TRBV3-2) and TRBJ2-1, with 8 bases matching TRBD2. Per the germline V gene, CDR1 is LGHDT and CDR2 is YNNKEL (reference sequence). There are 16 residues in the CDR3. V dropped 0 bases and J dropped 5; count of bases not matched to a gene: 6. The CDR3 protein is CASSQDGAGAHNEQFF. In DNA, the CDR3 is TGTGCCAGCAGCCAAGATGGAGCGGGAGCCCACAATGAGCAGTTCTTC.

This sequence joins TRBV21-1 and TRBJ2-7; the table calls TRBD1, which could not be checked here. TRBV21-1 is a known pseudogene. This CDR3 is built from 18 residues. This chain's CDR3 is CASTRGTGATGSSYEQYF. In nucleotides, the CDR3 is TGTGCCAGCACCAGGGGGACAGGGGCGACTGGAAGCTCCTACGAGCAGTACTTC.